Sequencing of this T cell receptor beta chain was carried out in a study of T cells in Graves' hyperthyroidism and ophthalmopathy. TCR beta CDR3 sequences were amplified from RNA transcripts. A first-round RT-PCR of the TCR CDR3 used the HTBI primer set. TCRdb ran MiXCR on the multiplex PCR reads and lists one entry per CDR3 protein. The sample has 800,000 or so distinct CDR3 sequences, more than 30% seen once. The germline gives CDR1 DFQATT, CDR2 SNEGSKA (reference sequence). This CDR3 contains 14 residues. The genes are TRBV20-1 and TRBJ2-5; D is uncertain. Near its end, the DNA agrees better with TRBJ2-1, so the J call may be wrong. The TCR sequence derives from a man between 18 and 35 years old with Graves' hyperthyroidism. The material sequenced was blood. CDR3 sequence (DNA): TGCAGTGCGTATTTAGCCGGGTTAGACAATGAGCAGTTCTTC. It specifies CSAYLAGLDNEQFF.